This T cell receptor beta chain was found in a study of CD8+CD57+ T cells in acquired aplastic anemia. Findings and limits, study-wide: Found in both controls and patients were around 29 CD8+ CDR3 sequences.

The CDR3 runs to 12 residues. Germline V CDR1 and CDR2: SEHNR, FQNEAQ (reference sequence). The germline V and J ends were trimmed by 6 bases and 0 bases, with 6 bases remaining between them. In patients chosen for sequencing, flow cytometry had shown CD8+CD57+ cell expansion. Patients were therapy-naive when their blood was sampled. This clonotype was seen many times. Its target is unknown. TCR beta VDJ and CDR3 profiles were obtained from a genomic DNA template. TCRdb ran MiXCR on the reads and lists one entry per CDR3 protein. This sample has under 350,000 distinct CDR3 sequences, with roughly 53% found just once.

The sequenced material came from sorted CD4+, CD8+, or CD8+CD57+ T cells (not recorded which) from PBMCs. The chain has TRBV7-9 and TRBJ2-7; D ambiguous. This sequence originates from a human donor with aplastic anemia. DNA for the CDR3: TGTGCCAGCAGTTCATCCTCCTACGAGCAGTACTTC. Protein product: CASSSSSYEQYF.